A single sample is the source of the 2 T cell receptor beta chains below, sequenced in a study of T-cell reconstitution after alpha-beta-depleted transplantation in children (TCRdb year 2016). To prepare the library, PCR was applied. Sequencing instrument: Illumina HiSeq 2500. Molecular barcoding was employed in the preparation of TCR libraries, with unique molecular identifiers being used to normalize TCRbeta repertoire quantification. Through fastp at Q25 and MiXCR, TCRdb rebuilt clones from the public reads, retaining in-frame beta chains. One record per CDR3 amino acid sequence lists the most common genes and DNA. This sample has roughly 500,000 distinct CDR3 sequences in its table, and 32% of those were observed once. Together, the top ten hold 2% to 3% of the sample. Sample: PBMCs from the stem cell graft donor, taken from the stem cell graft. Receptors were obtained from a human donor who donated a stem cell graft to a child with aplastic anemia.

This clonotype was detected only a few times. The rearrangement uses TRBV6-6 and TRBJ1-6, with 10 nucleotides matching TRBD1. CDR1 and CDR2 from the germline V gene are MNHNY and SVGAGI (reference sequence). Trimming cost V 4 bases and J 11 bases; bases outside gene matches: 8. This CDR3 spans 15 amino acids. The CDR3 region is CASSSPGQGIPPLHF. In nucleotides, the CDR3 is TGTGCCAGCAGTTCTCCGGGACAGGGGATACCACCCCTCCACTTT.

This clonotype was observed a few times. The chain recombines TRBV10-1 with TRBJ2-7, with D perhaps being TRBD1 or TRBD2 (5 bases each). V was cut by 4 bases and J by 2 bases, with 15 bases left in between. Germline assignment: CDR1 WNHNN and CDR2 SYGVQD (reference sequence). This CDR3 has 15 amino acids. This chain's CDR3 is CASSVGRADTYEQYV. Here the CDR3 DNA reads TGCGCCAGCAGTGTGGGGCGGGCCGATACCTACGAGCAGTACGTC.